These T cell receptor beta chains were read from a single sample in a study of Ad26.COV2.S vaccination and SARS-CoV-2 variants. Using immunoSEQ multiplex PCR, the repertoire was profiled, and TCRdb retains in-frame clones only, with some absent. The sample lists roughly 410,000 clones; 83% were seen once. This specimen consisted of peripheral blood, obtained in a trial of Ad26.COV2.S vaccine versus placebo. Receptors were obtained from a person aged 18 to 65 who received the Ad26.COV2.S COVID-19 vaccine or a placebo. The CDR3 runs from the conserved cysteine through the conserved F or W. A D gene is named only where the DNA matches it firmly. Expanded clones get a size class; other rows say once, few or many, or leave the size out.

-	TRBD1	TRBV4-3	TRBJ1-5	CASSQEPAGRGNQPQHF
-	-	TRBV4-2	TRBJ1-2	CASSPGQSYGYTF
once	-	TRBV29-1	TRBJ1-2	CSVMLAGRVYGYTF
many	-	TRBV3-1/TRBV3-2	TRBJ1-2	CASSQVKWDGRGYTF
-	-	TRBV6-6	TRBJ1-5	CASSYSGPRGGQPQHF
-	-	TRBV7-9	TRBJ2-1	CASSQVRNEQFF
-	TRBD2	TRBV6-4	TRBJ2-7	CASSDSRGEVSYEQYF
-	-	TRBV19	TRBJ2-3	CASSQRVPSTDTQYF
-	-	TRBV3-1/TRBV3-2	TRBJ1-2	CASSQGTGGNYGYTF
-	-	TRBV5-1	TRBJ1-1	CASRYGQQYTEAFF
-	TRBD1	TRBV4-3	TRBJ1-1	CASSQGTGYTEAFF
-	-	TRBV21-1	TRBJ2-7	CASSKRDRVGEQYF
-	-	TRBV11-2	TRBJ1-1	CASSTGTSGEAFF
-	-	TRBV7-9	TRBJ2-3	CASSPRDTQYF
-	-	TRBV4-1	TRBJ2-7	CASSQAPSYEQYF
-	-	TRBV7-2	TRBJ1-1	CASSFTGRGTEAFF
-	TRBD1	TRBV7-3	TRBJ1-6	CASSRTGGYNSPLHF
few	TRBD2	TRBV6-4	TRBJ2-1	CASSRTSGPYNEQFF
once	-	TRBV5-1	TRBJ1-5	CASSLGWDNQPQHF
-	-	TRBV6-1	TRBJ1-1	CASSEAGGDGTEAFF
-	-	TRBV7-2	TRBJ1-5	CASQPSTINQPQHF
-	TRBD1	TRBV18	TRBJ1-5	CASSLGQNQPQHF
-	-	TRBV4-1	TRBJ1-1	CASSPPFVTEAFF
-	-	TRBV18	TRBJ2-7	CASSPDSSLEQYF
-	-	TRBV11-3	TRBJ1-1	CASSLDGAGLGTEAFF
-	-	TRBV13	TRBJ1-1	CASSTFEAFF
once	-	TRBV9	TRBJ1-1	CASGTGTTEAFF
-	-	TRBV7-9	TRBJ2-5	CASSDRGPFQETQYF
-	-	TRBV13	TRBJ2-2	CASSRSLEVSYTGELFF
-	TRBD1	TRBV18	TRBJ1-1	CASSPSGGGSFF
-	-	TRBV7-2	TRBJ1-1	CASSLLGTEAFF
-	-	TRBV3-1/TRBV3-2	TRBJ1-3	CASSPGYSGNTIYF
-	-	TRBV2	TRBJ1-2	CASRVDRTNYGYTF
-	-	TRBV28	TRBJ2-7	CASSLPLPIYEQYF
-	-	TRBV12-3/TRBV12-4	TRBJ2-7	CGSRRGRGEQYF
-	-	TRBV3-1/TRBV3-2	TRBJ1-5	CASSQPGYNQPQHF
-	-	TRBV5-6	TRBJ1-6	CASSSLEEPLPLHF
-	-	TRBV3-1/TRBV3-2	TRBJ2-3	CASSLGTPLDSQYF
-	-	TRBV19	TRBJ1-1	CASSWGGVTEAFF
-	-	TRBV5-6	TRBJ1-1	CASTLWGANTEAFF
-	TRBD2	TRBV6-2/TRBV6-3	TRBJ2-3	CASSIHSGGYTDTQYF
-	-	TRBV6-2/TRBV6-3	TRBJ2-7	CASSSSSYEQYF
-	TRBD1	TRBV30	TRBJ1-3	CAWSLWDRGNTIYF
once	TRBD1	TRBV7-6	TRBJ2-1	CASSLGGTGRNEQFF
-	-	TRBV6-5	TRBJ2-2	CASSSYFYRELFF
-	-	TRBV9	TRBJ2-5	CASSVEPDAQDETQYF
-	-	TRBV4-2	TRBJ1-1	CASSQDIMGQGGPEAFF
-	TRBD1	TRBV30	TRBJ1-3	CAWRDRAGNTIYF
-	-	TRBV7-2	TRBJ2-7	CASSHKVRVAYEQYF
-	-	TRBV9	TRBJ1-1	CASSVGGAMNTEAFF
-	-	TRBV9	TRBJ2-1	CASTVGNSYNEQFF
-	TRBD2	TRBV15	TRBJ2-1	CATSRDWTSGYNEQFF
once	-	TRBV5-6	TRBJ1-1	CASSSYTADTEAFF
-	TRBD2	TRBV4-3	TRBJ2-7	CASSQEAGEGHEQYF
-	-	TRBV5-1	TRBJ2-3	CASSSSGRSTDTQYF